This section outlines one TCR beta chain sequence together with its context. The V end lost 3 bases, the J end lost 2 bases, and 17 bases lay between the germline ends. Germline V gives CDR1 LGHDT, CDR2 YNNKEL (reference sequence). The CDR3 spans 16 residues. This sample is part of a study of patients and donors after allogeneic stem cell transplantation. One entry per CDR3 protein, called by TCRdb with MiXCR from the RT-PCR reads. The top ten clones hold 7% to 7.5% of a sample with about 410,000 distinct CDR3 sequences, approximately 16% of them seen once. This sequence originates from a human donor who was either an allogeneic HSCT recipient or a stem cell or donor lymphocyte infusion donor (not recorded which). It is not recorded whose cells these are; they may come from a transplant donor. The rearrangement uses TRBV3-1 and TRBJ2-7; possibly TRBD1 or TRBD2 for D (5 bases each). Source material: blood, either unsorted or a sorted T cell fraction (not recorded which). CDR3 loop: CASSQKRQGDPYEQYF. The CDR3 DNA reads TGTGCCAGCAGCCAGAAAAGGCAGGGAGACCCCTACGAGCAGTACTTC.